These 14 T cell receptor beta chains originate from one sample sequenced in a study of T cell repertoires in cytomegalovirus infection. Using its own MiXCR run on the reads, TCRdb lists one record per CDR3 protein. The sample shows 700,000 to 900,000 distinct CDR3 sequences, about 29% of them seen only once. No antigen has been assigned to these receptors. Source: cultured CD8+ T cells from PBMCs, taken from culture after CMV antigen stimulation. Every receptor here comes from a human donor in good health (CMV status not recorded). Some clones in this sample may be carry-over from other donors' samples.

This chain joins TRBV5-6 and TRBJ2-7, with no clear D. V shed 4 bases and J shed 0 bases, with 20 bases lying between them. Germline CDR1 reads SGHDT; CDR2 reads YYEEEE. The CDR3 consists of 17 residues. CDR3 protein: CASSKYWTETLSYEQYF. CDR3 DNA: TGTGCCAGCAGCAAATATTGGACCGAAACCCTCTCCTACGAGCAGTACTTC.

This clonotype was seen only a few times. V gene TRBV6-5 combines with J gene TRBJ2-1, with TRBD2 as a possible D gene (5 bases). Germline values: CDR1 MNHEY, CDR2 SVGAGI. CDR3 length equals 14 residues. V shed 2 bases and J shed 4 bases, with 9 bases lying between them. CDR3 DNA: TGTGCCAGCAGTTACCACCCGGGGTACAATGAGCAGTTCTTC. Protein sequence: CASSYHPGYNEQFF.

The gene calls are TRBV29-1 and TRBJ2-1; TRBD1 agrees at 9 bases. J lost 4 bases, V lost 7 bases, and 11 bases had no gene match. CDR1 SQVTM and CDR2 ANQGSEA come from the germline V gene. The CDR3 length is 15 residues. CDR3 sequence reads: CSANPGQGWYNEQFF. CDR3 nucleotides: TGCAGCGCCAATCCGGGACAGGGATGGTACAATGAGCAGTTCTTC.

This clonotype showed up just a few times. V usage is TRBV6-5 and J usage is TRBJ2-3, with no clear D. CDR1 is MNHEY and CDR2 is SVGAGI in the germline V gene. The germline V and J ends were trimmed by 2 bases and 3 bases, with 12 bases remaining between them. CDR3 length: 15 residues. CDR3 sequence (DNA): TGTGCCAGCAGTTACGTTTCTGGTGGTACAGATACGCAGTATTTT. This sequence encodes CASSYVSGGTDTQYF.

V is TRBV6-2 or TRBV6-3 and J is TRBJ2-7; the D gene is possibly TRBD1 (5 bases). The V and J ends lost 6 bases and 3 bases respectively, with 15 bases between them. The CDR3 spans 14 residues. Germline CDR1 MNHEY, CDR2 SVGEGT. The CDR3 is CASRPWQGGYEQYV. The CDR3 nucleotides are TGTGCCAGCAGACCCTGGCAGGGTGGCTACGAGCAGTACGTC.

The chain combines TRBV7-9 with TRBJ1-2, with a tentative D call TRBD1 (6 bases). Germline V lookup: CDR1 SEHNR, CDR2 FQNEAQ (reference sequence). V was cut by 6 bases and J by 0 bases, with 17 bases left in between. The length of the CDR3 is 16 residues. The CDR3 region is CASRVKTGIANYGYTF. The CDR3 nucleotides read TGTGCCAGCAGAGTTAAAACAGGGATAGCTAACTATGGCTACACCTTC.

V is TRBV9 and J is TRBJ2-7, with D unresolved. The germline V gene encodes CDR1 SGDLS and CDR2 YYNGEE. This CDR3 has 15 residues. V was clipped by 3 bases and J by 5 bases, with 18 bases between them. CDR3 sequence reads: CASSGPPDGLDEQYF. The CDR3 bases are TGTGCCAGCAGCGGGCCCCCCGACGGGCTAGACGAGCAGTACTTC.

This clonotype came up many times. The CDR3 DNA sequence: TGTGCCAGCAGCCAGGGATTTACAGGGACGGAGACCCAGTACTTC. This encodes CASSQGFTGTETQYF. The chain carries TRBV7-3 and TRBJ2-5, with D possibly TRBD1 on 6 matching bases. CDR1 is SGHTA, CDR2 FQGTGA, per germline. This CDR3 has 15 amino acids. Deletions cut 5 bases from V and 5 bases from J, with 18 bases between. The entire variable domain, with the rest obtained from reference TRBV7-3 and TRBJ2-5, is as follows: GAGVSQTPSNKVTEKGKYVELRCDPISGHTALYWYRQSLGQGPEFLIYFQGTGAADDSGLPNDRFFAVRPEGSVSTLKIQRTERGDSAVYLCASSQGFTGTETQYFGPGTRLLVL.

The table lists this clonotype with many counts. The V call is TRBV7-8, the J call TRBJ1-1; 10 bases fit TRBD1. Germline CDR1 reads SGHVS; CDR2 reads FQNEAQ. This CDR3 has 17 amino acids. Trimming took 2 bases from V and 7 from J; bases not matched to a gene: 13. The CDR3 coding sequence is TGTGCCAGCAGCTTAATACGGACAGGGGGGGGGAGGGGTGAAGCTTTCTTT. This translates into CASSLIRTGGGRGEAFF.

The chain recombines TRBV5-8 with TRBJ2-2; D is undetermined. V lost 5 bases and J lost 2, with 7 bases in between. CDR3 size: 13 residues. The V gene's germline CDR1 is SGHTS and CDR2 YDEGEE. The CDR3, as DNA: TGTGCCAGCAGATATACAAACACCGGGGAGCTGTTTTTT. Its translation is CASRYTNTGELFF.

This clonotype was detected a few times. The rearrangement links TRBV28 to TRBJ2-7; D not certain. Germline V gene data show CDR1 as MDHEN and CDR2 as SYDVKM. The CDR3 spans 14 residues. Trimming removed 6 bases from V and 0 bases from J, with 12 bases in between. CDR3 bases: TGTGCCAGCAGCCCAGGACGGAGCTCCTACGAGCAGTACGTC. Encoded protein: CASSPGRSSYEQYV.

The CDR3 loop reads CASGATEQFF. The CDR3 bases are TGTGCCAGCGGGGCTACTGAGCAGTTCTTC. The chain links TRBV12-3 or TRBV12-4 to TRBJ2-1; the D gene is possibly TRBD1 (5 bases). The CDR3 length is 10 residues. V lost 8 bases and J lost 9, with 8 bases in between.

The chain carries TRBV3-1 and TRBJ2-3; D remains unclear. V dropped 2 bases and J dropped 6 bases, with 6 bases sitting between them. Germline CDR1 and CDR2: LGHDT and YNNKEL (reference sequence). The CDR3 is 12 amino acids. The CDR3 reads CASSQSLDTQYF. CDR3 bases: TGTGCCAGCAGCCAATCGCTCGATACGCAGTATTTT.

The V and J genes are TRBV5-6 and TRBJ1-2; 9 bases are shared with TRBD1. V shed 2 bases and J 5 bases; nucleotides not matched to a gene: 7. The CDR3 is 15 residues long. Per the germline V gene, CDR1 is SGHDT and CDR2 is YYEEEE. The CDR3 sequence: CASSFGTGWFYGYTF. In DNA, the CDR3 is TGTGCCAGCAGCTTCGGGACAGGGTGGTTTTATGGCTACACCTTC.